This paragraph covers one TCR beta chain sequence. Trimming took 7 bases from V and 2 from J, leaving 9 bases between them. The CDR3 extends over 13 amino acids. Germline lookup yields CDR1 WSHSY and CDR2 SAAADI. The data were produced by immunoSEQ multiplex PCR, yet TCRdb's version contains in-frame clones alone and is incomplete. This table holds over 50,000 clones, around 91% found once. The entry originates in a study of OX40 agonist ivuxolimab in advanced cancers. The material was CD4+ or CD8+ T cells sorted from blood, obtained in a trial of the OX40 agonist ivuxolimab. The TCR originated in an adult with an advanced solid tumor such as melanoma, head and neck, liver or kidney cancer. The J gene is TRBJ2-4, the V gene TRBV10-2, with D tentatively TRBD1 (6 bases). CDR3 coding DNA: TGCGCCAGCACGACAGGTACCAAAAACATTCAGTACTTC. It translates to CASTTGTKNIQYF.